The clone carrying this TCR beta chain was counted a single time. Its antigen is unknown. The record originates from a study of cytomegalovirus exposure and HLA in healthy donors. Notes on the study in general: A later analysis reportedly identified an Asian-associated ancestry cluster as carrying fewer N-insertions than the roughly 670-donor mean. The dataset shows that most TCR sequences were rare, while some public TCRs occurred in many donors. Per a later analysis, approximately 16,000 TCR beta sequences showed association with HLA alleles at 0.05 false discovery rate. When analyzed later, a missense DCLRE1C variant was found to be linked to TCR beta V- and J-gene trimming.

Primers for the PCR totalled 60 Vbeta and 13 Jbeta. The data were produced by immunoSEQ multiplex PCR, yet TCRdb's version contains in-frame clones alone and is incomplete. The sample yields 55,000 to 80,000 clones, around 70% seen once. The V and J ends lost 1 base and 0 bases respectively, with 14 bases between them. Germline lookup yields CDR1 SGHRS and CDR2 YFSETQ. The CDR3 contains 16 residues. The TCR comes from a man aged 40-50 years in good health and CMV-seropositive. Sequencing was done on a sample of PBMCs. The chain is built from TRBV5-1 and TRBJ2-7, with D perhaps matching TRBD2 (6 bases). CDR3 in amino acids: CASSLMEGFSSYEQYF. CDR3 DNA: TGCGCCAGCAGCTTGATGGAGGGCTTTAGCTCCTACGAGCAGTACTTC.